Shown below are 10 T cell receptor beta chains from a single sample sequenced in a study of T cells in Graves' hyperthyroidism and ophthalmopathy. Regions amplified from RNA transcripts were the TCR beta CDR3 regions. HTBI primers drove first-round RT-PCR of the TCR CDR3. Via MiXCR, TCRdb re-called the multiplex PCR reads, giving one row per CDR3 protein. Among approximately 370,000 distinct CDR3 sequences, 14% to 15% were seen once, and the ten largest hold 32%. Sequenced sample: blood. The receptor source for this set is a woman younger than 45 with Graves' hyperthyroidism.

This clonotype is medium-sized within its sample. V is TRBV6-5 and J is TRBJ1-4, with 7 bases identical to TRBD1. The trim removed 0 bases at V and 4 bases at J, leaving 8 bases unmatched. CDR1 is MNHEY, CDR2 SVGAGI, per germline. The CDR3 length is 17 residues. CDR3 sequence: CASSYSPATGRNEKLFF. Here the CDR3 DNA reads TGTGCCAGCAGTTACTCACCCGCGACAGGGCGTAATGAAAAACTGTTTTTT.

This rearrangement joins TRBV20-1 to TRBJ2-1; 9 bases are a match to TRBD2. Germline trimming cut 2 bases from V and 0 bases from J; bases unmatched to any gene: 8. Germline assignment: CDR1 DFQATT and CDR2 SNEGSKA (reference sequence). This CDR3 spans 17 amino acids. The CDR3 loop is CSARSLAGWGSYNEQFF. CDR3 DNA sequence: TGCAGTGCTAGATCTCTAGCGGGATGGGGCTCCTACAATGAGCAGTTCTTC.

This clonotype was detected ten times or more. V and J are TRBV24-1 and TRBJ2-5; D could derive from TRBD1 or TRBD2 (5 bases each). Germline lookup yields CDR1 KGHDR and CDR2 SFDVKD. V lost 2 bases and J 2 bases, leaving 11 bases between the germline ends. The CDR3 is 15 amino acids. CDR3 bases: TGTGCCACCAGTGATTCCCGGGACCATCAAGAGACCCAGTACTTC. This sequence encodes CATSDSRDHQETQYF.

There are many counts of this clonotype. This sequence joins TRBV18 and TRBJ2-5; D remains unclear. The CDR3 covers 11 residues. The germline gives CDR1 KGHSH, CDR2 LQKENI. V was clipped by 8 bases and J by 4 bases, with 8 bases between them. CDR3 in DNA: TGTGCCAGCAGCCCGTTAGAGACCCAGTACTTC. Protein sequence: CASSPLETQYF.

V gene TRBV29-1 combines with J gene TRBJ2-3; TRBD2 matches at 8 bases. Trimming at V came to 0 bases and at J to 0 bases, leaving 8 bases not matched to a gene. The germline V gene encodes CDR1 SQVTM and CDR2 ANQGSEA. CDR3 size: 17 residues. CDR3 sequence (DNA): TGCAGCGTTGAAGATTCGAGCGGGAGAGGTAGCACAGATACGCAGTATTTT. Translated, it gives CSVEDSSGRGSTDTQYF.

The chain has TRBV28 and TRBJ2-1, with a possible D match to TRBD2 (6 bases). This CDR3 is built from 14 residues. V gave up 7 bases and J gave up 3 bases, with 13 bases separating them. Per the germline V gene, CDR1 is MDHEN and CDR2 is SYDVKM. CDR3 nucleotides: TGTGCCAGCAAGGAGGGACCTCTCTACAATGAGCAGTTCTTC. Residues: CASKEGPLYNEQFF.

In this sample, this clonotype turned up many times. The V call is TRBV7-9, the J call TRBJ2-4; 7 nucleotides align to TRBD1. The CDR3 loop spans 17 amino acids. The germline CDR1 and CDR2 sequences are SEHNR and FQNEAQ (reference sequence). Unmatched junction bases numbered 6, after V lost 1 base and J lost 0 bases. The DNA for the CDR3 is TGTGCCAGCAGCTTAGGGACAGGAGATCTAGCCAAAAACATTCAGTACTTC. It specifies CASSLGTGDLAKNIQYF. The whole variable domain, remainder taken from reference TRBV7-9 and TRBJ2-4, is DTGVSQNPRHKITKRGQNVTFRCDPISEHNRLYWYRQTLGQGPEFLTYFQNEAQLEKSRLLSDRFSAERPKGSFSTLEIQRTEQGDSAMYLCASSLGTGDLAKNIQYFGAGTRLSVL.

This clonotype was observed at least ten times. The chain uses TRBV3-1 and TRBJ2-7; weak D call: TRBD1 (6 bases). From germline, CDR1 is LGHDT and CDR2 YNNKEL (reference sequence). The CDR3 totals 15 residues. The germline V and J ends were trimmed by 1 base and 1 base, with 11 bases remaining between them. The CDR3 loop reads CASSQGGTPSYEQYF. The CDR3 bases are TGTGCCAGCAGCCAAGGAGGGACACCTTCCTACGAGCAGTACTTC.

This clonotype was seen more than once but under ten times. The V call is TRBV4-1, the J call TRBJ2-1; no reliable D call. V gave up 0 bases and J gave up 0 bases, with 9 bases separating them. CDR1 and CDR2 (germline): MGHRA, YSYEKL. The CDR3 extends over 16 amino acids. The CDR3 sequence is CASSQDGLSSYNEQFF. CDR3 nucleotides: TGCGCCAGCAGCCAAGATGGGCTGAGCTCCTACAATGAGCAGTTCTTC.

This clonotype appeared many times. The CDR3 spells CASSYNRGPEGYTF. Written as DNA, the CDR3 is TGTGCCAGCAGTTACAACAGGGGGCCGGAAGGCTACACCTTC. The V call is TRBV6-6, the J call TRBJ1-2; 9 bases are shared with TRBD1. Germline V gene lookup returns CDR1 MNHNY and CDR2 SVGAGI (reference sequence). The CDR3 has 14 residues. The V and J ends lost 2 bases and 8 bases, in that order; junction bases with no gene match: 6.